This T cell receptor beta chain originates from a study of blood T cell repertoires in COVID-19. Overall study: Whether acute or convalescent, the COVID-19 samples came from the United States, Italy and Spain. Nucleic acid was either cDNA or gDNA, and it came from T cells, B-cell-depleted T cells, or PBMCs.

In germline, CDR1 is MDHEN, CDR2 SYDVKM. The trim removed 10 bases at V and 0 bases at J, leaving 5 bases unmatched. CDR3 length: 14 residues. Study processing details: Estimation of nucleated cell counts was performed using reference gene primer amplification. Generated by immunoSEQ multiplex PCR, the TCRdb table keeps only in-frame clones and is missing some. V and J calls and clone size are as listed in that table; D and trimming were resolved from the DNA. The data hold roughly 84,000 clones, with about 80% observed a single time. The sample consisted of peripheral blood. The genes are TRBV28 and TRBJ1-5; 8 nucleotides agree with TRBD1. The clonotype originates from a woman between 40 and 50 years old with active or convalescent COVID-19. The CDR3 sequence is CATSDRASNQPQHF. The CDR3 DNA sequence: TGTGCCACCTCGGACAGGGCTAGCAATCAGCCCCAGCATTTT.